One T cell receptor (beta chain) is described in this entry. Sequencing relied on a cDNA template that was reverse transcribed from extracted RNA. TCRdb keeps only in-frame clones here, not all; method: immunoSEQ multiplex PCR. The table shows more than 90,000 clones, with less than 75% occurring only once. This sample was included in a study of CD8+ T cells in alopecia areata. Documented treatment: oral pan-JAK inhibitor, 5-10 mg twice daily. CDR1 SQVTM and CDR2 ANQGSEA come from the germline V gene. Trimming pared 5 bases from V and 3 bases from J, leaving 12 bases between. The length of the CDR3 is 13 residues.

The receptor comes from a human donor with alopecia areata. The chain uses TRBV29-1 and TRBJ2-3; tentative D call: TRBD2 (5 bases). The sample here was CD8+ T cells sorted from blood, taken at week 24, from a patient treated with tofacitinib. CDR3 sequence reads: CSVWNGKTDTQYF. CDR3 coding DNA: TGCAGCGTTTGGAACGGGAAGACAGATACGCAGTATTTT.